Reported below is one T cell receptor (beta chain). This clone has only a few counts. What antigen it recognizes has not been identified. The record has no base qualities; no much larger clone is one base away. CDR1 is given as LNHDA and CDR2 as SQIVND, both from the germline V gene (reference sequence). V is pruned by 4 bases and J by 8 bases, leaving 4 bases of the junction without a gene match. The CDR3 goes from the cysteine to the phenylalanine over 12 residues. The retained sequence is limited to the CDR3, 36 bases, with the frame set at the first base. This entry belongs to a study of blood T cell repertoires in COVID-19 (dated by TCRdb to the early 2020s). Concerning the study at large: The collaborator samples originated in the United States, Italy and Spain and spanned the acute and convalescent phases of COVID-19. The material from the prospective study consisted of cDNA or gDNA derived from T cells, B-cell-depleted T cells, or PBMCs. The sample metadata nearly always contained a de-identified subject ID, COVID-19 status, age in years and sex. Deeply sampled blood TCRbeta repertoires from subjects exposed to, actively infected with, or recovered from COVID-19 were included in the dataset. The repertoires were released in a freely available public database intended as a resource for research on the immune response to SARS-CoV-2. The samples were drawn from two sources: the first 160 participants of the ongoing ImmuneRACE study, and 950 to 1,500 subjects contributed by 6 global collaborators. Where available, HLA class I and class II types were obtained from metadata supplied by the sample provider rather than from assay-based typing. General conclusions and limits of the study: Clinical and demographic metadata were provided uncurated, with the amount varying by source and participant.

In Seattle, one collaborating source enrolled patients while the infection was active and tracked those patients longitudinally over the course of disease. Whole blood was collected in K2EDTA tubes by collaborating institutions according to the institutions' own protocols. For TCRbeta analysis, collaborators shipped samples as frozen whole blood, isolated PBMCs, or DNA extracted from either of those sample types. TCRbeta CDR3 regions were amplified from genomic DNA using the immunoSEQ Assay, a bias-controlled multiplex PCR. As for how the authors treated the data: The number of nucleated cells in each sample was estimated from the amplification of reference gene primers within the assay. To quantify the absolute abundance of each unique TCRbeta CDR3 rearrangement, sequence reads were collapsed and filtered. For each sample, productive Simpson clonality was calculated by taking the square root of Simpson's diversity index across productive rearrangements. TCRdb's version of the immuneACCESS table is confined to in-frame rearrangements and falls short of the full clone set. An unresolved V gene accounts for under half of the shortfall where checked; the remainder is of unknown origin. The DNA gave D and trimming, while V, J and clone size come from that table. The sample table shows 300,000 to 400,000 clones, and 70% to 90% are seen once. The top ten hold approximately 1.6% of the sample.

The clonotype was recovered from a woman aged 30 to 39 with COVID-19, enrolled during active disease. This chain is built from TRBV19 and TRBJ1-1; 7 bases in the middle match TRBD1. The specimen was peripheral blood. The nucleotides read TGTGCCAGTAGTACCTCAGGGGGAGAAGCTTTCTTT. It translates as CASSTSGGEAFF.